This T cell receptor beta chain was profiled in a study of neoadjuvant anti-PD-1 for oral cavity cancer. About this clone itself: The antigen is undetermined.

Method: immunoSEQ multiplex PCR; TCRdb's copy keeps in-frame clones and lacks some. Among about 42,000 clones listed, about three quarters were seen once. The study's findings and limits: Post-nivolumab, blood T cell clonality was significantly elevated in non-responders.

Time point here: after neoadjuvant nivolumab, at surgical resection. The germline V and J ends were trimmed by 8 bases and 1 base, with 8 bases remaining between them. CDR1 and CDR2 from the germline V gene are SNHLY and FYNNEI. The CDR3 is 13 amino acids. The clonotype was recovered from a person aged 35 to 85 with oral cavity squamous cell carcinoma. Specimen: PBMCs, collected after nivolumab (anti-PD-1) treatment. The V call is TRBV2, the J call TRBJ2-2, with D possibly matching TRBD1 (6 bases). The CDR3 protein is CASRTVNTGELFF. In DNA, the CDR3 is TGTGCCAGCCGGACAGTGAACACCGGGGAGCTGTTTTTT.